A single sample is the source of the 15 T cell receptor beta chains below, sequenced in a study of identifying expanded T cells in peripheral blood. Generated by immunoSEQ multiplex PCR, the TCRdb table keeps only in-frame clones and is missing some. The sample carries approximately 75,000 clones, roughly 90% recorded once. The sequenced material came from blood. The receptors stem from a person aged 18-70 years in good health.

V usage is TRBV7-3 and J usage is TRBJ2-1; a weak D match, TRBD2 (6 bases). The CDR3 length is 14 residues. Trimming took 5 bases from V and 6 from J, leaving 14 bases between them. The germline V gene has CDR1 SGHTA and CDR2 FQGTGA. This CDR3 reads CASSTTRDSNEQFF. DNA of the CDR3: TGTGCCAGCAGCACGACCAGGGACTCCAATGAGCAGTTCTTC.

J is TRBJ2-2 and V is TRBV25-1; no clear D gene. V lost 0 bases and J lost 6, with 11 bases in between. Germline values: CDR1 MGHDK, CDR2 SYGVNS. The CDR3 contains 15 residues. The CDR3 here is CASSEYELNAGELFF. CDR3 sequence (DNA): TGTGCCAGCAGTGAATATGAGCTAAATGCCGGGGAGCTGTTTTTT. Based on the CDR3 plus reference TRBV25-1 and TRBJ2-2, the full variable domain is EADIYQTPRYLVIGTGKKITLECSQTMGHDKMYWYQQDPGMELHLIHYSYGVNSTEKGDLSSESTVSRIRTEHFPLTLESARPSHTSQYLCASSEYELNAGELFFGEGSRLTVL.

This chain joins TRBV23-1 and TRBJ1-2; D possibly corresponds to TRBD1 (5 bases). TRBV23-1 is an open reading frame, and its role is uncertain. Trimming took off 4 bases at V and 8 bases at J, with 14 bases between the two ends. CDR3 length: 13 amino acids. CDR3 residues: CASSRRGWKGYTF. The CDR3 DNA follows: TGCGCCAGCAGTCGAAGGGGTTGGAAGGGCTACACCTTC.

The J gene is TRBJ1-5, the V gene TRBV2; possible D gene TRBD1, 6 bases. CDR3 length: 14 amino acids. The germline V gene has CDR1 SNHLY and CDR2 FYNNEI. The V gene lost 7 bases and the J gene lost 7 bases, with 17 bases spanning the gap. The CDR3 region has the DNA TGTGCCAGCACCCTACAGGGCTCGGGACAGCCCCAGCATTTT. Its protein is CASTLQGSGQPQHF.

The chain links TRBV14 to TRBJ1-2; 9 nucleotides agree with TRBD1. The germline V gene has CDR1 SGHDN and CDR2 FVKESK. V lost 2 bases to trimming and J lost 4 bases; unmatched junction nucleotides: 2. CDR3 length: 14 amino acids. The CDR3 sequence: CASSQTGGGYGYTF. The CDR3, as DNA: TGTGCCAGCAGCCAAACAGGGGGCGGCTATGGCTACACCTTC.

The rearrangement joins TRBV10-3 to TRBJ2-5, with D tentatively TRBD1 (6 bases). Trimming removed 4 bases from V and 3 bases from J, with 9 bases in between. The CDR3 totals 13 residues. The germline gives CDR1 ENHRY, CDR2 SYGVKD. The CDR3 sequence: CAISGAGEETQYF. The CDR3 bases are TGTGCCATCAGTGGGGCAGGGGAAGAGACCCAGTACTTC.

As for this clone: This sample includes further DNA sequences coding for the same CDR3. The chain uses TRBV29-1 and TRBJ1-4, with TRBD1 matching over 9 bases. Germline-derived CDR1 and CDR2 are SQVTM and ANQGSEA. The CDR3 is 12 amino acids. Trimming took 7 bases from V and 5 from J; bases not matched to a gene: 2. The CDR3 sequence: CSGGTGNEKLFF. CDR3 in DNA: TGCAGCGGCGGGACAGGGAATGAAAAACTGTTTTTT.

The chain joins TRBV6-1 to TRBJ2-7; either TRBD1 or TRBD2 may supply D (5 bases each). This CDR3 is built from 15 residues. Germline V gene sequence: CDR1 MNHNS, CDR2 SASEGT. The ends were cut back, 8 bases at V and 6 bases at J, with 23 bases in the middle. CDR3 DNA: TGTGCCAGCTCAACCGGGACGCTGGATACCTCCGAGCAGTACTTC. Its translation: CASSTGTLDTSEQYF.

This chain connects TRBV29-1 to TRBJ2-5, with no clear D. The length of the CDR3 is 9 residues. Per the germline V gene, CDR1 is SQVTM and CDR2 is ANQGSEA. V was shortened by 4 bases and J by 6 bases, with 3 bases between the two germline ends. CDR3 DNA: TGCAGCGTTGGCCAGACCCAGTACTTC. Translation gives CSVGQTQYF.

The V call is TRBV2, the J call TRBJ1-4; 8 bases agree with TRBD1. Germline values: CDR1 SNHLY, CDR2 FYNNEI. This CDR3 is 16 amino acids long. The ends lost 6 bases at V and 7 bases at J; junction bases unmatched: 13. CDR3 nucleotide sequence: TGTGCCAGCAGGGACCCTGGACAGGGTGGAGGTGAAAAACTGTTTTTT. As protein: CASRDPGQGGGEKLFF.

This clone was seen a handful of times. The chain carries TRBV19 and TRBJ1-5; 10 bases match TRBD1. The V gene's germline CDR1 is LNHDA and CDR2 SQIVND (reference sequence). Trimming took 5 bases from V and 4 from J; bases not matched to a gene: 5. The CDR3 loop spans 15 amino acids. The CDR3 DNA reads as TGTGCCAGTAGTGGACAGGGGGGAGGGAATCAGCCCCAGCATTTT. Protein: CASSGQGGGNQPQHF.

V gene TRBV7-8 combines with J gene TRBJ2-1, with D hard to call. There are 11 residues in the CDR3. CDR1 and CDR2 from the germline V gene are SGHVS and FQNEAQ. V lost 5 bases and J lost 11, with 10 bases in between. This CDR3 is CASSLELKQFF. The CDR3 DNA reads as TGTGCCAGCAGCCTGGAACTAAAGCAGTTCTTC.

The chain carries TRBV5-8 and TRBJ2-1, with 8 bases aligning to TRBD1. The CDR3 length is 17 residues. With V trimmed by 4 bases and J by 0 bases, 9 bases remained unmatched. Per the germline V gene, CDR1 is SGHTS and CDR2 is YDEGEE. The CDR3 loop reads CASSGTGPQFSYNEQFF. CDR3 bases: TGTGCCAGCAGCGGGACAGGTCCTCAGTTCTCCTACAATGAGCAGTTCTTC.

V usage is TRBV30 and J usage is TRBJ1-4; D not resolved. Germline values: CDR1 GTSNPN, CDR2 SVGIG (reference sequence). With 1 base removed from V and 7 bases from J, the gap between germline ends came to 13 bases. The CDR3 spans 14 residues. CDR3 sequence reads: CAWSEMGLFEKLFF. The CDR3 nucleotides are TGTGCCTGGAGTGAAATGGGGTTGTTTGAAAAACTGTTTTTT. The entire variable domain, with the rest obtained from reference TRBV30 and TRBJ1-4, is as follows: SQTIHQWPATLVQPVGSPLSLECTVEGTSNPNLYWYRQAAGRGLQLLFYSVGIGQISSEVPQNLSASRPQDRQFILSSKKLLLSDSGFYLCAWSEMGLFEKLFFGSGTQLSVL.

The chain's CDR3 is CASSYRQGVYNEQFF. The DNA of the CDR3 is TGTGCCAGCAGCTACCGACAGGGGGTCTACAATGAGCAGTTCTTC. This chain links TRBV5-4 with TRBJ2-1, with 9 bases fitting TRBD1. Germline V gene data show CDR1 as SGHNT and CDR2 as YYREEE (reference sequence). This CDR3 has 15 amino acids. V shed 3 bases and J 3 bases; nucleotides not matched to a gene: 4.